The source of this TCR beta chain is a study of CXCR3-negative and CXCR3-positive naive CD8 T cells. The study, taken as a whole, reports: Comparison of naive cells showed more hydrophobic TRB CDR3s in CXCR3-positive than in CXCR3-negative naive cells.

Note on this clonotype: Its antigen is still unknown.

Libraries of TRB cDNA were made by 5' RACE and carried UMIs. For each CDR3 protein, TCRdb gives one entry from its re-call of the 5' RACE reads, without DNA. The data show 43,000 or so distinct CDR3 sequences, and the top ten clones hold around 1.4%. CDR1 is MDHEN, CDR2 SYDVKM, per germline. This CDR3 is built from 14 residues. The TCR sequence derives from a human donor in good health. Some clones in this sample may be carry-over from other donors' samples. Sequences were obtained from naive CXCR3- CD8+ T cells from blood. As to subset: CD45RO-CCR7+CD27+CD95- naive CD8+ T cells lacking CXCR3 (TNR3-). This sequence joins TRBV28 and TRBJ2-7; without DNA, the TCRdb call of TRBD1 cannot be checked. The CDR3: CASSFPTGSYEQYF.